This TCR beta chain was sequenced for a study of CD8 T cells in ankylosing spondylitis. Overall study results and limits: Disease-linked clones bore a CD8+ phenotype and were relatively rare in peripheral blood. A motif in TCR beta, a set of roughly eight highly homologous variants, appeared characteristic of ankylosing spondylitis blood. Reports say disease-linked clones showed up significantly more in matched ankylosing spondylitis synovial fluid.

TCRdb passed the 5' RACE reads through MiXCR, listing each CDR3 protein once. The sample includes 200,000 to 250,000 distinct CDR3 sequences, approximately 8% seen only once; the top ten take about 5%. This clonotype was seen many times. What it recognizes is unknown. Germline lookup yields CDR1 SQVTM and CDR2 ANQGSEA. CDR3 length: 14 residues. V gave up 0 bases and J gave up 7 bases, with 15 bases separating them. The V gene is TRBV29-1, the J gene TRBJ1-1, with TRBD1 as a possible D gene (5 bases). The origin of this receptor is a female donor with ankylosing spondylitis or in good health (not recorded which). Source material: blood, either unsorted or a sorted T cell fraction (not recorded which). CDR3: CSVEESAGLGEAFF. CDR3 DNA: TGCAGCGTTGAAGAAAGCGCAGGGTTGGGTGAAGCTTTCTTT.